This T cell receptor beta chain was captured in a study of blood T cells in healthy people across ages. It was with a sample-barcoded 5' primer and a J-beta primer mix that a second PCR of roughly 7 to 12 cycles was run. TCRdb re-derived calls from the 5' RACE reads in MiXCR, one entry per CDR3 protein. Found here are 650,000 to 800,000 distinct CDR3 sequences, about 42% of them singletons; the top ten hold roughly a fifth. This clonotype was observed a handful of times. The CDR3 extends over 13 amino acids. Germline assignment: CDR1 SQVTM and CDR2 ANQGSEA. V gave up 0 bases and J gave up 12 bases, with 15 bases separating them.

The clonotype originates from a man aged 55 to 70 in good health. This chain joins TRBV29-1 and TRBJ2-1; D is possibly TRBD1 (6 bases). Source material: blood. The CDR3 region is CSVEDHTGRGQFF. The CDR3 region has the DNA TGCAGCGTTGAAGATCATACAGGGCGAGGGCAGTTCTTC.